Shown below are 26 T cell receptor beta chains from a single sample sequenced in a study of identical twins. TCRdb reprocessed the 5' RACE reads via MiXCR and lists one record per CDR3 protein. In the table there are 250,000 to 350,000 distinct CDR3 sequences, about 8.3% of which are singletons. These data also featured in a second study, about yellow fever vaccine responses in identical twins.

Sequencing was done on a sample of memory (CD45RO+) T cells sorted from blood. Receptors were obtained from a woman aged 18 to 35 in good health.

The J gene is TRBJ2-1, the V gene TRBV13; a possible D gene is TRBD1 (5 bases). Trimming left V 0 bases short and J 4 bases short, with 16 bases between. The germline V gene has CDR1 PRHDT and CDR2 FYEKMQ (reference sequence). This CDR3 comprises 17 residues. The CDR3 DNA follows: TGTGCCAGCAGCTTAGGCCGACAGCCGGGCAAGTACAATGAGCAGTTCTTC. Encoded protein: CASSLGRQPGKYNEQFF.

This clonotype has at least ten counts. The chain carries TRBV10-1 and TRBJ2-2; D is uncertain. Trimming removed 4 bases at V and 4 bases at J, with 7 bases between. The CDR3 sequence is 13 residues long. In germline, CDR1 is WNHNN, CDR2 SYGVQD (reference sequence). The CDR3 loop is CASSAGSTGELFF. As DNA, the CDR3 is TGCGCCAGCAGTGCCGGAAGCACCGGGGAGCTGTTTTTT.

This clonotype has at least ten counts. The genes are TRBV29-1 and TRBJ2-5; TRBD2 agrees at 9 bases. The CDR3 sequence is 14 residues long. V shed 6 bases and J 4 bases; nucleotides not matched to a gene: 9. Germline lookup yields CDR1 SQVTM and CDR2 ANQGSEA. The CDR3 region has the DNA TGCAGCGTGGGTAGGGTAGCGGGAGCAGAGACCCAGTACTTC. Encoded protein: CSVGRVAGAETQYF.

This clonotype was seen a handful of times. V and J are TRBV20-1 and TRBJ2-5; 7 bases align to TRBD1. V gave up 4 bases and J gave up 5 bases; unmatched junction bases: 10. In germline, CDR1 is DFQATT, CDR2 SNEGSKA (reference sequence). The CDR3 is 14 residues long. The CDR3 here is CSAKRQGPVETQYF. CDR3 sequence (DNA): TGCAGTGCTAAAAGACAGGGACCTGTGGAGACCCAGTACTTC.

V gene TRBV25-1 combines with J gene TRBJ2-7; D possibly corresponds to TRBD2 (7 bases). Germline CDR1 reads MGHDK; CDR2 reads SYGVNS. The CDR3 has 16 residues. V dropped 6 bases and J dropped 3 bases, with 21 bases sitting between them. This CDR3 reads CASSRPGGQELYEQYF. The CDR3 region has the DNA TGTGCCAGCAGCCGCCCCGGGGGGCAGGAACTCTACGAGCAGTACTTC.

This clonotype was counted between two and nine times. The chain employs TRBV19 and TRBJ2-7; 10 bases match TRBD2. V shed 3 bases and J 1 base; nucleotides not matched to a gene: 3. The CDR3 sequence is 15 residues long. Germline V CDR1 and CDR2: LNHDA, SQIVND (reference sequence). The CDR3 here is CASSMASGSSYEQYF. The CDR3 nucleotides read TGTGCCAGTAGTATGGCTAGCGGGAGTTCCTACGAGCAGTACTTC.

The V and J genes are TRBV12-3 or TRBV12-4 and TRBJ2-2; D is unclear. V was pared by 6 bases and J by 1 base, with 9 bases between. The CDR3 sequence is 14 residues long. The CDR3 nucleotides read TGTGCCAGCAGCCGGGCCCTGAACACCGGGGAGCTGTTTTTT. Amino acids: CASSRALNTGELFF.

This clonotype was seen more than once but under ten times. V and J are TRBV11-2 and TRBJ2-2; 9 bases map to TRBD1. Germline lookup yields CDR1 SGHAT and CDR2 FQNNGV. The CDR3 spans 16 residues. Trimming at V came to 10 bases and at J to 6 bases, leaving 15 bases not matched to a gene. The CDR3 region is CANPPGTGSKSGELFF. In nucleotides, the CDR3 is TGTGCCAACCCCCCCGGGACAGGGAGTAAGTCCGGGGAGCTGTTTTTT.

Ten or more counts support this clonotype. This sequence joins TRBV10-3 and TRBJ2-3; D is unclear. CDR1 and CDR2 (germline): ENHRY, SYGVKD. The CDR3 consists of 13 residues. V was shortened by 4 bases and J by 3 bases, with 8 bases between the two germline ends. The CDR3 here is CAISVGYTDTQYF. DNA of the CDR3: TGTGCCATCAGTGTGGGCTATACAGATACGCAGTATTTT.

This chain links TRBV3-1 with TRBJ2-1; a possible D gene is TRBD1 (5 bases). Germline lookup yields CDR1 LGHDT and CDR2 YNNKEL (reference sequence). Trimming shortened V by 3 bases and J by 7 bases, and 13 bases separated the two germline ends. This CDR3 contains 14 residues. CDR3 nucleotide sequence: TGTGCCAGCAGCCAGGATCCAGGGCGTAATGAGCAGTTCTTC. It codes for CASSQDPGRNEQFF.

The chain is built from TRBV20-1 and TRBJ2-5, with D perhaps matching TRBD2 (5 bases). Germline lookup yields CDR1 DFQATT and CDR2 SNEGSKA (reference sequence). CDR3 length: 14 amino acids. Deletions cut 6 bases from V and 0 bases from J, with 14 bases between. Here the CDR3 DNA reads TGCAGTGCGTGGAGCGGATTGGACCAAGAGACCCAGTACTTC. This translates into CSAWSGLDQETQYF.

This clonotype was recorded at least ten times. This chain connects TRBV6-1 to TRBJ1-2, with no clear D. The CDR3 loop spans 14 amino acids. In germline, CDR1 is MNHNS, CDR2 SASEGT. Trimming took 3 bases from V and 3 from J, leaving 11 bases between them. The CDR3 loop is CASSDRTDYYGYTF. DNA for the CDR3: TGTGCCAGCAGTGACCGGACGGACTACTATGGCTACACCTTC.

This clonotype was recorded many times. The rearrangement uses TRBV7-6 and TRBJ2-3; D is perhaps TRBD2 (6 bases). Trimming removed 8 bases at V and 2 bases at J, with 14 bases between. The CDR3 is 14 residues long. Looked up from germline, CDR1 is SGHVS and CDR2 is FNYEAQ. Here the CDR3 DNA reads TGTGCCAGCGGGGGACTCGCGAACACAGATACGCAGTATTTT. Its translation is CASGGLANTDTQYF.

V usage is TRBV7-2 and J usage is TRBJ2-1; TRBD2 matches at 9 bases. The germline gives CDR1 SGHTA, CDR2 FQGNSA. Trimming removed 0 bases from V and 9 bases from J; junction bases left unmatched: 9. The CDR3 is 16 residues long. The CDR3 nucleotides read TGTGCCAGCAGCTTAGCGCTTAGCGGGAGAGCGGGTGAGCAGTTCTTC. Residues: CASSLALSGRAGEQFF.

This clonotype was observed a few times. The CDR3 sequence is CSTDGTSGRSGIETQYF. The CDR3 DNA is TGCAGCACTGATGGGACTAGCGGGAGGAGTGGGATCGAGACCCAGTACTTC. This chain uses TRBV29-1 with TRBJ2-5; TRBD2 agrees at 15 bases. The CDR3 length is 17 residues. Germline values: CDR1 SQVTM, CDR2 ANQGSEA. The J segment lost 5 bases and the V segment lost 8 bases, leaving 15 bases of the junction unmatched. The full variable domain, rest sourced from reference TRBV29-1 and TRBJ2-5, is SAVISQKPSRDICQRGTSLTIQCQVDSQVTMMFWYRQQPGQSLTLIATANQGSEATYESGFVIDKFPISRPNLTFSTLTVSNMSPEDSSIYLCSTDGTSGRSGIETQYFGPGTRLLVL.

CDR3 residues: CASSYVRETEAFF. CDR3 DNA: TGTGCCAGCAGTTACGTCCGGGAGACTGAAGCTTTCTTT. The chain recombines TRBV6-6 with TRBJ1-1; no firm D call. Germline values: CDR1 MNHNY, CDR2 SVGAGI (reference sequence). Trimming removed 2 bases from V and 5 bases from J, with 9 bases in between. The CDR3 is 13 amino acids.

This clonotype has a handful of counts. This sequence joins TRBV12-3 or TRBV12-4 and TRBJ2-3; D is possibly TRBD1 (6 bases). Trimming pared 3 bases from V and 6 bases from J, leaving 13 bases between. This CDR3 is built from 14 residues. The CDR3 nucleotides read TGTGCCAGCAGTTTCTTATACAGGGCCGATACGCAGTATTTT. This translates into CASSFLYRADTQYF.

This clonotype was seen a handful of times. The chain couples TRBV5-5 to TRBJ2-2, with a tentative D call TRBD2 (6 bases). V was cut by 1 base and J by 5 bases, with 12 bases left in between. Per germline, CDR1 SGHKS and CDR2 YYEKEE (reference sequence). The CDR3 loop spans 15 amino acids. The CDR3 is CASSLNPGGTGELFF. The CDR3 DNA follows: TGTGCCAGCAGCTTGAATCCCGGAGGGACCGGGGAGCTGTTTTTT.

Ten or more counts support this clonotype. This chain connects TRBV6-1 to TRBJ2-3; D possibly corresponds to TRBD2 (7 bases). The V gene's germline CDR1 is MNHNS and CDR2 SASEGT. The V gene lost 8 bases and the J gene lost 7 bases, with 19 bases spanning the gap. The CDR3 extends over 14 amino acids. The CDR3 spells CASSSGGLVHTQYF. Here the CDR3 DNA reads TGTGCCAGCTCGTCGGGGGGCCTCGTCCATACGCAGTATTTT.

The chain employs TRBV20-1 and TRBJ1-5; D might be TRBD1 (6 bases). V lost 4 bases and J lost 11, with 21 bases in between. Germline V gives CDR1 DFQATT, CDR2 SNEGSKA (reference sequence). The CDR3 is 14 residues long. CDR3 protein: CSATSGLLRGTQHF. The CDR3 region has the DNA TGCAGTGCTACCTCCGGGCTCCTGAGGGGGACCCAGCATTTT.

This chain uses TRBV20-1 with TRBJ1-1; perhaps TRBD1 as D (5 bases). The germline V gene has CDR1 DFQATT and CDR2 SNEGSKA (reference sequence). Trimming left V 6 bases short and J 5 bases short, with 25 bases between. The CDR3 is 16 residues long. Here the CDR3 reads CSAKHGLSGRGTEAFF. In DNA form, the CDR3 reads TGCAGTGCCAAACACGGGCTATCAGGGCGGGGGACTGAAGCTTTCTTT.

This clonotype was observed at least ten times. This chain connects TRBV5-1 to TRBJ2-7; D could derive from TRBD1 or TRBD2 (5 bases each). Trimming took 2 bases from V and 3 from J, leaving 18 bases between them. Germline assignment: CDR1 SGHRS and CDR2 YFSETQ. This CDR3 spans 16 amino acids. CDR3 region: CASSFRGTAQNYEQYF. The CDR3 region has the DNA TGCGCCAGCAGCTTCCGAGGGACCGCGCAAAACTACGAGCAGTACTTC.

V gene TRBV12-3 or TRBV12-4 combines with J gene TRBJ2-1; D is unclear. This CDR3 comprises 15 residues. V lost 3 bases, J lost 5 bases, and 14 bases lay in between. The DNA for the CDR3 is TGTGCCAGCAGTTTTTACCTCACAAGGGACAATGAGCAGTTCTTC. Translation: CASSFYLTRDNEQFF.

The chain has TRBV10-3 and TRBJ2-1, with TRBD1 matching over 8 bases. Germline assignment: CDR1 ENHRY and CDR2 SYGVKD. Unmatched junction bases numbered 12, after V lost 4 bases and J lost 4 bases. This CDR3 is 17 amino acids long. The CDR3 nucleotides are TGTGCCATCAGTGCCCAAGATGGACAGGGCCGGTACAATGAGCAGTTCTTC. Amino acid sequence: CAISAQDGQGRYNEQFF.

This clonotype appeared many times. The chain employs TRBV2 and TRBJ2-2; D is undetermined. The germline V gene has CDR1 SNHLY and CDR2 FYNNEI. Trimming shortened V by 3 bases and J by 2 bases, and 7 bases separated the two germline ends. This CDR3 has 14 residues. DNA of the CDR3: TGTGCCAGCAGTGAGACACTTAACACCGGGGAGCTGTTTTTT. It codes for CASSETLNTGELFF. Full variable domain (outside the CDR3, taken from reference TRBV2 and TRBJ2-2): EPEVTQTPSHQVTQMGQEVILRCVPISNHLYFYWYRQILGQKVEFLVSFYNNEISEKSEIFDDQFSVERPDGSNFTLKIRSTKLEDSAMYFCASSETLNTGELFFGEGSRLTVL.

This clonotype was observed a few times. The conserved phenylalanine or tryptophan is not found at the CDR3 terminus, so this likely reflects a read error. The rearrangement joins TRBV12-3 or TRBV12-4 to TRBJ2-3; no clear D gene. This CDR3 is built from 12 residues. The ends were cut back, 7 bases at V and 2 bases at J, with 7 bases in the middle. Written as DNA, the CDR3 is TGTGCCAGCACCCACTTCACAGATACGCAGTATTCT. Amino acids: CASTHFTDTQYS.